This is a list of T cell receptor beta chains from one sample in a study of read filtering for tumor transcriptome and immune sequencing. TCRdb re-derived calls from the reads in MiXCR, one entry per CDR3 protein. The table shows tens of thousands of distinct CDR3 sequences, with around 18% occurring only once. The sample comprised a population of CD138-negative cells sorted from bone marrow. The receptors stem from a donor aged 40 or older with multiple myeloma. The CDR3 runs from the conserved cysteine through the conserved F or W. The D gene is left open where the match is weak. The listing skips clone size in some rows; elsewhere it reads once, few, many or a size class.

TRBJ1-3 | TRBD1 | few | TRBV5-1 | CASSSSPDRDRGNTIYF | TGCGCCAGCAGCTCTTCCCCGGACAGGGATCGAGGAAACACCATATATTTT
TRBJ2-4 | NA | NA | TRBV6-6 | CASSYPAQELAKNIQYF | TGTGCCAGCAGTTATCCAGCCCAAGAGTTAGCCAAAAACATTCAGTACTTC
TRBJ1-1 | TRBD1 | many | TRBV7-9 | CASSSNRGNTEAFF | TGTGCCAGCAGCTCCAACAGGGGGAACACTGAAGCTTTCTTT
TRBJ2-7 | NA | NA | TRBV28 | CASGLGGFGYEQYF | TGTGCCAGCGGTTTAGGGGGTTTCGGATACGAGCAGTACTTC
TRBJ2-2 | TRBD1 | many | TRBV5-1 | CASSLEGGRNTGELFF | TGCGCCAGCAGCTTGGAAGGGGGCAGGAACACCGGGGAGCTGTTTTTT
TRBJ1-5 | TRBD1 | many | TRBV27 | CASSGTGGVQPQHF | TGTGCCAGCAGCGGGACAGGGGGAGTTCAGCCCCAGCATTTT
TRBJ2-1 | NA | many | TRBV29-1 | CSVDRLGGNEQFF | TGCAGCGTTGACCGGCTCGGGGGCAATGAGCAGTTCTTC
TRBJ2-1 | NA | many | TRBV28 | CASSLQLQGEQLF | TGTGCCAGCAGCCTCCAGCTCCAAGGGGAGCAGCTCTTC
TRBJ2-2 | TRBD1 | NA | TRBV28 | CASREGQLPGELFF | TGTGCCAGCCGAGAGGGACAGCTCCCCGGGGAGCTGTTTTTT
TRBJ2-6 | NA | many | TRBV12-3/TRBV12-4 | CASSLNAYFSVRANVLTF | TGTGCCAGCAGCCTGAATGCCTATTTCTCTGTAAGGGCCAACGTCCTGACTTTC
TRBJ2-7 | TRBD1 | many | TRBV28 | CASSLPTGGNEQYF | TGTGCCAGCAGTCTCCCGACAGGGGGCAACGAGCAGTACTTC
TRBJ2-3 | NA | few | TRBV20-1 | CSADPGARDTDTQYF | TGCAGTGCTGACCCCGGAGCGCGGGACACAGATACGCAGTATTTT
TRBJ2-1 | NA | NA | TRBV12-3/TRBV12-4 | CASSLAAHKFYNEQFF | TGTGCCAGCAGTTTAGCGGCACATAAATTCTACAATGAGCAGTTCTTC
TRBJ2-7 | NA | NA | TRBV6-6 | CASRTSLSSYEQYF | TGTGCCAGCAGGACCTCCTTAAGCTCCTACGAGCAGTACTTC
TRBJ2-1 | TRBD2 | many | TRBV20-1 | CSARKAGTSGGADEQFF | TGCAGTGCTAGAAAAGCCGGGACTAGCGGGGGGGCGGATGAGCAGTTCTTC
TRBJ2-2 | NA | many | TRBV2 | CASSSNSNTGELFF | TGTGCCAGCAGCTCCAACAGTAACACCGGGGAGCTGTTTTTT
TRBJ2-1 | TRBD2 | medium-sized | TRBV9 | CASSVKLGGVAGVSSYNEQFF | TGTGCCAGCAGCGTAAAGCTTGGTGGAGTAGCGGGGGTCAGCTCCTACAATGAGCAGTTCTTC
TRBJ2-3 | NA | NA | TRBV20-1 | CSARDLERGTDTQYF | TGCAGTGCTAGAGATCTAGAGCGGGGCACAGATACGCAGTATTTT
TRBJ2-5 | TRBD1 | many | TRBV2 | CASSPGQGVQETQYF | TGTGCCAGCAGCCCGGGACAGGGGGTCCAAGAGACCCAGTACTTC
TRBJ2-1 | TRBD2 | NA | TRBV7-9 | CASSRKAGGRGEQFF | TGTGCCAGCAGCCGAAAGGCGGGGGGCCGGGGGGAGCAGTTCTTC
TRBJ1-6 | NA | many | TRBV28 | CASSPPRAPSSYNSPLHF | TGTGCCAGCAGCCCGCCGAGGGCACCAAGCTCCTATAATTCACCCCTCCACTTT
TRBJ2-6 | NA | many | TRBV19 | CASSPFSGANVLTF | TGTGCCAGTAGTCCTTTCTCTGGGGCCAACGTCCTGACTTTC
TRBJ2-5 | TRBD1 | many | TRBV7-3 | CASSSGQQETQYF | TGTGCCAGCAGCTCGGGACAGCAAGAGACCCAGTACTTC
TRBJ2-7 | TRBD1 | NA | TRBV20-1 | CSARTGIYEQYF | TGCAGTGCACGGACAGGGATCTACGAGCAGTACTTC
TRBJ2-3 | NA | many | TRBV18 | CASSPALQEAQYF | TGTGCCAGCTCACCGGCCCTCCAAGAGGCGCAGTATTTT
TRBJ1-2 | NA | many | TRBV20-1 | CSVDGTSSNYGYTF | TGCAGTGTAGACGGGACATCTTCTAACTATGGCTACACCTTC
TRBJ1-5 | NA | many | TRBV5-6 | CASSLGHSNQPQHF | TGTGCCAGCAGCTTGGGACACTCGAATCAGCCCCAGCATTTT
TRBJ2-6 | NA | many | TRBV30 | CAWSRGGGANVLTF | TGTGCCTGGAGTAGGGGGGGGGGGGCCAACGTCCTGACTTTC
TRBJ2-1 | TRBD2 | many | TRBV10-2 | CASKGTSGGLVPYNEQFF | TGCGCCAGCAAAGGGACTAGCGGGGGGCTAGTCCCCTACAATGAGCAGTTCTTC
TRBJ2-7 | NA | many | TRBV5-4 | CASSGREQGSYEQYF | TGTGCCAGCAGCGGGCGGGAACAGGGATCCTACGAGCAGTACTTC
TRBJ2-3 | TRBD2 | many | TRBV29-1 | CSAELAGAADTQYF | TGCAGCGCCGAACTAGCGGGAGCGGCAGATACGCAGTATTTT
TRBJ2-7 | TRBD2 | many | TRBV6-2/TRBV6-3 | CASSASGTSRFYEQYF | TGTGCCAGCAGTGCGAGCGGGACTAGTAGGTTCTACGAGCAGTACTTC
TRBJ1-2 | TRBD1 | many | TRBV6-5 | CASSRGDRAYGYTF | TGTGCCAGCAGTAGGGGGGACAGGGCTTATGGCTACACCTTC
TRBJ2-5 | TRBD1 | NA | TRBV12-3/TRBV12-4 | CASSPVGAGGQETQYF | TGTGCCAGCAGCCCCGTCGGGGCAGGGGGCCAAGAGACCCAGTACTTC
TRBJ2-1 | NA | many | TRBV3-1 | CASSQDLDEQFF | TGTGCCAGCAGCCAAGATCTGGATGAGCAGTTCTTC
TRBJ2-3 | TRBD2 | many | TRBV4-1 | CASSPSWREITDTQYF | TGCGCCAGCAGCCCGAGCTGGCGGGAGATCACAGATACGCAGTATTTT
TRBJ1-4 | TRBD1 | many | TRBV29-1 | CSATGQGHEKLFF | TGCAGCGCTACGGGACAGGGCCATGAAAAACTGTTTTTT
TRBJ2-7 | NA | NA | TRBV20-1 | CSARDSASPYF | TGCAGTGCTAGAGATTCGGCTAGCCCGTACTTC
TRBJ2-1 | TRBD2 | many | TRBV27 | CASTPGLAGSGEQFF | TGTGCCAGCACGCCCGGACTAGCGGGTAGCGGGGAGCAGTTCTTC
TRBJ2-5 | NA | many | TRBV20-1 | CSARDGTGLETQYF | TGCAGTGCTAGAGATGGTACAGGACTAGAGACCCAGTACTTC
TRBJ1-2 | NA | once | TRBV28 | CASSFNKEYGGYTF | TGTGCCAGCAGTTTTAACAAGGAGTACGGCGGCTACACCTTC
TRBJ2-3 | NA | few | TRBV29-1 | CSVLTGSTDTQYF | TGCAGCGTTTTAACCGGGAGCACAGATACGCAGTATTTT